Listed below are T cell receptor beta chains from one sample, sequenced in a study of shared clonotypes between healthy human individuals. Assay: immunoSEQ multiplex PCR; the TCRdb copy retains only in-frame clones and omits some. The data hold under 1,100,000 clones, with about three quarters observed a single time. Sequencing was carried out using memory CD4+ T cells sorted from blood. These receptors were collected from a man aged 18 to 35 in good health. Each CDR3 is given with its conserved first and last residue. The D gene is left open where the match is weak. A row's size may be missing; if present it is once, few, many or a size class.

v_gene	j_gene	abundance	d_gene	CDR3nt	CDR3aa
TRBV30	TRBJ1-1	few	.	TGTGCCTGGAGTGTCCCAGGCCACTCCACTGAAGCTTTCTTT	CAWSVPGHSTEAFF
TRBV7-6	TRBJ1-2	.	TRBD1	TGTGCCAGCAGCTTATCACAGGGGGCGAGCTATGGCTACACCTTC	CASSLSQGASYGYTF
TRBV7-6	TRBJ2-5	.	TRBD1	TGTGCCAGCAGCCCGACAGGGGTAGAGACCCAGTACTTC	CASSPTGVETQYF
TRBV10-3	TRBJ2-5	once	TRBD2	TGTGCCATCAGTCCCCAGACTAGCGGGGGGAAAGAGACCCAGTACTTC	CAISPQTSGGKETQYF
TRBV18	TRBJ2-3	once	.	TGTGCCAGCTCACCACGGGGAGATACGCAGTATTTT	CASSPRGDTQYF
TRBV7-6	TRBJ1-5	.	.	TGTGCCAGCAGCTTAGGCGCGGCCCAGCCCCAGCATTTT	CASSLGAAQPQHF
TRBV28	TRBJ2-7	.	.	TGTGCCAGCAGTCCCCAGACTGGATCCTACGAGCAGTACTTC	CASSPQTGSYEQYF
TRBV11-2	TRBJ2-7	once	.	TGTGCCAGCAGCCAAGGGGGAGGGGAGCAGTACTTC	CASSQGGGEQYF
TRBV4-1	TRBJ1-4	.	.	TGCGCCAGCAGCCGCGGACAGCTATACGAAGCTAATGAAAAACTGTTTTTT	CASSRGQLYEANEKLFF
TRBV7-2	TRBJ2-7	.	.	TGTGCCAGCAGCTTAGCACTGATCTACGAGCAGTACTTC	CASSLALIYEQYF
TRBV30	TRBJ2-7	.	.	TGTGCCTGGAACGGGAATTCTATCGAGCAGTACTTC	CAWNGNSIEQYF
TRBV4-3	TRBJ1-2	.	.	TGCGCCAGCAGCCAAGATCCGGCGTCCTATGGCTACACCTTC	CASSQDPASYGYTF
TRBV28	TRBJ1-2	.	.	TGTGCCAGCAGTTTCGAACGGGGCTACACCTTC	CASSFERGYTF
TRBV10-1	TRBJ2-6	.	TRBD1	TGCGCCAGCAGTGACCCGGGACAGGGCGCTGGGGCCAACGTCCTGACTTTC	CASSDPGQGAGANVLTF
TRBV4-3	TRBJ1-4	.	.	TGCGCCAGCAGCCAAGGGGGAAAAATCGGACAGTACGAAAAACTGTTTTTT	CASSQGGKIGQYEKLFF
TRBV15	TRBJ2-2	.	.	TGTGCCACCAGCAGAGAAGGAATCACCGGGGAGCTGTTTTTT	CATSREGITGELFF
TRBV11-3	TRBJ2-1	.	.	TGTGCCAGCAGCTCAACAGGGCGTCGAGGCTCCTACAATGAGCAGTTCTTC	CASSSTGRRGSYNEQFF
TRBV7-9	TRBJ2-5	.	.	TGTGCCAGCATAAAAGGCCTACGGGAGACCCAGTACTTC	CASIKGLRETQYF
TRBV7-6	TRBJ1-3	.	.	TGTGCCAGCAGCCGGAGCTTAGGAGGGAGCTCTGGAAACACCATATATTTT	CASSRSLGGSSGNTIYF
TRBV2	TRBJ1-2	.	TRBD1	TGTGCCAGCAGCTCGACAGGGGGCGCTTTGAACTATGGCTACACCTTC	CASSSTGGALNYGYTF
TRBV6-1	TRBJ2-7	few	.	TGTGCCACCCTCTCGTGGGGCAGCTCCTACGAGCAGTACTTC	CATLSWGSSYEQYF
TRBV2	TRBJ1-5	few	.	TGTGCCAGCAACTACGGAGGGGCAGAGAATCAGCCCCAGCATTTT	CASNYGGAENQPQHF
TRBV11-2	TRBJ2-1	.	.	TGTGCCAGCAGCAGCCAGCTCCGACTTTACAATGAGCAGTTCTTC	CASSSQLRLYNEQFF
TRBV5-6	TRBJ1-1	.	.	TGTGCCAGCAGCTTAGGTTTTGAAGCTTTCTTT	CASSLGFEAFF
TRBV18	TRBJ1-1	.	.	TGTGCCAGCTCACCGAGTACAGTGAACACTGAAGCTTTCTTT	CASSPSTVNTEAFF
TRBV12-5	TRBJ2-7	few	TRBD2	TGTGCTAGTGTGGCAAGAAGCGGGGACCCGAGCGGCTCCTACGAGCAGTACTTC	CASVARSGDPSGSYEQYF
TRBV7-2	TRBJ2-1	.	TRBD2	TGTGCCAGCAGCTTCCGGACTAGCCGGCCCGATGAGCAGTTCTTC	CASSFRTSRPDEQFF
TRBV10-1	TRBJ2-3	.	.	TGCGCCAGCAGTGAGGCTGGAGGTTTTACAGATACGCAGTATTTT	CASSEAGGFTDTQYF
TRBV6-1	TRBJ2-5	few	.	TGTGCCAGCAGTGGAGTTTACCCGGACAGAGAGTACTTC	CASSGVYPDREYF
TRBV5-1	TRBJ2-5	.	TRBD1	TGCGCCAGCAGCGAACCGGGACAGGGGCAAGAGACCCAGTACTTC	CASSEPGQGQETQYF
TRBV12-5	TRBJ1-1	few	.	TGTGCTAGTGGTTTGATAGTTAACACTGAAGCTTTCTTT	CASGLIVNTEAFF
TRBV9	TRBJ1-5	.	.	TGTGCCAGCAGCGTAGGGGGGTCCGGGAATCAGCCCCAGCATTTT	CASSVGGSGNQPQHF
TRBV5-1	TRBJ2-7	.	.	TGCGCCAGCAGCCCTCAACCCTCCTACGAGCAGTACTTC	CASSPQPSYEQYF
TRBV15	TRBJ2-7	few	.	TGTGCCACCAGCAGAGATCAGGTTGGCCTGTACGAGCAGTACTTC	CATSRDQVGLYEQYF
TRBV2	TRBJ2-3	.	TRBD2	TGTGCCAGCAGTCCTGAGCGGGGGCCCACAGATACGCAGTATTTT	CASSPERGPTDTQYF
TRBV5-1	TRBJ2-2	.	TRBD2	TGCGCCAGCAGCTTACTAGCGGGAGAAGTCGGGGAGCTGTTTTTT	CASSLLAGEVGELFF
TRBV13	TRBJ2-7	.	.	TGTGCCAGCAGCCCGGACAGATACGAGCAGTACTTC	CASSPDRYEQYF
TRBV30	TRBJ2-1	.	.	TGTGCCTGGAGTAGGGGCGGGATTATGTATGAGCAGTTCTTC	CAWSRGGIMYEQFF
TRBV6-1	TRBJ2-1	.	.	TGTGCCAGCAGCGAATCACAGGGATTTGAGCAGTTCTTC	CASSESQGFEQFF
TRBV7-2	TRBJ2-5	.	.	TGTGCCAGCAGCCGAAGGGGGGGGAGAGCAGAAGAGACCCAGTACTTC	CASSRRGGRAEETQYF
TRBV30	TRBJ1-3	.	.	TGTGCCTGGGATCTTGGGGCGGCTGGAAACACCATATATTTT	CAWDLGAAGNTIYF
TRBV6-1	TRBJ1-1	.	.	TGTGCCAGCAGTGAAAGAAGGTCTTGGACTGAAGCTTTCTTT	CASSERRSWTEAFF
TRBV6-1	TRBJ1-4	.	.	TGTGCCAGCAGTGAAGGAATTTTCGGGGGTGAAAAACTGTTTTTT	CASSEGIFGGEKLFF
TRBV27	TRBJ1-2	few	.	TGTGCCAGCAGCCCTTTGGGTAGGGACTATGGCTACACCTTC	CASSPLGRDYGYTF
TRBV5-1	TRBJ2-3	.	TRBD2	TGCGCCAGCAGCTTGGGGGCTAGCGGGGACTACACAGATACGCAGTATTTT	CASSLGASGDYTDTQYF
TRBV6-5	TRBJ2-1	.	TRBD2	TGTGCCTCCCGGACTAGCGGGGGGGCGTACAATGAGCAGTTCTTC	CASRTSGGAYNEQFF
TRBV7-2	TRBJ2-5	.	.	TGTGCCAGCAGCTTTGACGCAGGGGTCTGGGAGACCCAGTACTTC	CASSFDAGVWETQYF
TRBV7-2	TRBJ2-7	.	TRBD2	TGTGCCAGCAGCTTCTGGGGGGGAGCTCCCTACGAGCAGTACTTC	CASSFWGGAPYEQYF